This TCR beta chain was identified during a study of blood T cell repertoires in COVID-19. Study overall: COVID-19 samples from acute and convalescent phases originated in the United States, Italy and Spain. PBMCs, B-cell-depleted T cells, or T cells provided the cDNA or gDNA that made up the material.

The ends were cut back, 5 bases at V and 0 bases at J, with 11 bases in the middle. This CDR3 has 15 amino acids. CDR1 is SGHAT, CDR2 FQDESV, per germline (reference sequence). This clone appeared a single time. Allocation to cohorts depended on clinical history reported by the participants. In the study's own analysis: Reference gene primer amplification gave estimated nucleated cell counts. Clones were read by immunoSEQ multiplex PCR, and TCRdb kept only the in-frame ones, dropping some. Clonal size and the V and J genes are those of that table, whereas D and trimming came from the DNA. The sample contains some 200,000 clones, around 73% of which appear only once.

The sample taken for sequencing was PBMCs or T cells enriched from blood (not recorded which). The origin of this receptor is a woman in her forties or fifties who had recovered from COVID-19. The V call is TRBV11-1, the J call TRBJ1-3; D ambiguous. CDR3 loop: CASSRGQVSGNTIYF. The CDR3 DNA reads TGTGCCAGCAGCCGCGGTCAAGTCTCTGGAAACACCATATATTTT. Using reference TRBV11-1 and TRBJ1-3 for the parts outside the CDR3, the full variable domain is EAEVAQSPRYKITEKSQAVAFWCDPISGHATLYWYRQILGQGPELLVQFQDESVVDDSQLPKDRFSAERLKGVDSTLKIQPAELGDSAMYLCASSRGQVSGNTIYFGEGSWLTVV.